Below are 22 T cell receptor beta chains sequenced from a single sample in a study of T cell repertoires in cytomegalovirus infection (dated by TCRdb to between 2018 and 2021). Sequencing took place on an Illumina HiSeq 1500. Through fastp at Q25 and MiXCR, TCRdb rebuilt clones from the public reads, retaining in-frame beta chains. Duplicate CDR3 protein sequences are folded into a single record with the most common DNA and genes. The sample yields about 130,000 distinct CDR3 sequences; more than 7% were counted once. Around a tenth of the sample goes to the ten largest clones. Input material: PBMCs. The source is a human donor in good health (CMV status not recorded). Some clones in this sample may be carry-over from other donors' samples.

The chain has TRBV10-3 and TRBJ1-6; a weak D match, TRBD1 (5 bases). Looked up from germline, CDR1 is ENHRY and CDR2 is SYGVKD. CDR3 length equals 15 residues. V lost 2 bases to trimming and J lost 2 bases, with 7 bases between them. The CDR3 nucleotides are TGTGCCATCAGTGAGCGGGACCCCTATAATTCACCCCTCCACTTT. Amino acids: CAISERDPYNSPLHF.

The J gene is TRBJ2-3, the V gene TRBV20-1; D is unresolved. Germline V gives CDR1 DFQATT, CDR2 SNEGSKA (reference sequence). The germline V and J ends were trimmed by 2 bases and 3 bases, with 6 bases remaining between them. CDR3 length equals 12 residues. The CDR3 reads CSARWRTDTQYF. The CDR3 nucleotides are TGCAGTGCTAGATGGAGAACAGATACGCAGTATTTT.

This clonotype was counted only a few times. The J gene is TRBJ2-3, the V gene TRBV20-1; D not resolved. From germline, CDR1 is DFQATT and CDR2 SNEGSKA (reference sequence). V was trimmed by 3 bases and J by 0 bases, leaving 13 bases between them. This CDR3 region has 15 residues. In DNA form, the CDR3 reads TGCAGTGCTAGGGTTCTATTGACTAGCACAGATACGCAGTATTTT. It yields the protein CSARVLLTSTDTQYF.

The sample holds many counts of this clonotype. The V call is TRBV12-3 or TRBV12-4, the J call TRBJ1-4, with no clear D. The CDR3 extends over 15 amino acids. Deletions cut 1 base from V and 4 bases from J, with 10 bases between. CDR3 loop: CASSLGLTLNEKLFF. As DNA, the CDR3 is TGTGCCAGCAGTTTAGGTCTAACTCTTAATGAAAAACTGTTTTTT.

This clonotype was detected ten times or more. The chain links TRBV7-2 to TRBJ2-3; a possible D gene is TRBD2 (5 bases). Germline lookup yields CDR1 SGHTA and CDR2 FQGNSA. The V end was cut by 2 bases, the J end by 5 bases, with 11 bases between. The CDR3 runs to 14 residues. The CDR3 bases are TGTGCCAGCAGCTTAACACAGACTATAGATACGCAGTATTTT. Its translation: CASSLTQTIDTQYF.

This clonotype appeared many times. V usage is TRBV7-2 and J usage is TRBJ1-3; no clear D. The V gene lost 5 bases and the J gene lost 0 bases, with 8 bases spanning the gap. The CDR3 runs to 14 residues. CDR1 and CDR2 (germline): SGHTA, FQGNSA. The chain's CDR3 is CASSVWGSGNTIYF. CDR3 nucleotide sequence: TGTGCCAGCAGCGTGTGGGGCTCTGGAAACACCATATATTTT.

The sample holds many counts of this clonotype. The J gene is TRBJ1-5, the V gene TRBV7-2, with 8 bases fitting TRBD1. V lost 5 bases to trimming and J lost 5 bases; unmatched junction nucleotides: 5. In germline, CDR1 is SGHTA, CDR2 FQGNSA. The CDR3 is 14 residues long. DNA for the CDR3: TGTGCCAGCAGCCAGGACAGGGCCTATCAGCCCCAGCATTTT. Translated: CASSQDRAYQPQHF. Full variable domain (outside the CDR3, taken from reference TRBV7-2 and TRBJ1-5): GAGVSQSPSNKVTEKGKDVELRCDPISGHTALYWYRQSLGQGLEFLIYFQGNSAPDKSGLPSDRFSAERTGGSVSTLTIQRTQQEDSAVYLCASSQDRAYQPQHFGDGTRLSIL.

There are many counts of this clonotype. The rearrangement links TRBV7-8 to TRBJ2-2; the D gene is possibly TRBD1 (6 bases). This CDR3 spans 13 amino acids. The ends were cut back, 7 bases at V and 6 bases at J, with 12 bases in the middle. Germline V gene data show CDR1 as SGHVS and CDR2 as FQNEAQ. CDR3 in amino acids: CASTRQVSGELFF. The CDR3 coding sequence is TGTGCCAGCACCCGACAGGTGTCCGGGGAGCTGTTTTTT.

In its sample, this clonotype was seen many times. The chain couples TRBV4-2 to TRBJ1-1; the match to TRBD1 covers 8 bases. V lost 4 bases and J lost 0; bases outside the gene matches: 7. The CDR3 has 16 residues. Germline V gene sequence: CDR1 LGHNA, CDR2 YNFKEQ. The CDR3 here is CASSPRGTGLNTEAFF. The CDR3 nucleotides are TGTGCCAGCAGCCCCCGAGGGACAGGCCTGAACACTGAAGCTTTCTTT.

This clonotype was counted ten times or more. The chain couples TRBV28 to TRBJ2-1, with 10 bases identical to TRBD2. The CDR3 spans 15 residues. The germline gives CDR1 MDHEN, CDR2 SYDVKM. The J segment lost 6 bases and the V segment lost 3 bases, leaving 5 bases of the junction unmatched. CDR3 amino acids: CASSLAASGGNEQFF. CDR3 coding DNA: TGTGCCAGCAGTTTGGCGGCTAGCGGGGGCAATGAGCAGTTCTTC.

This clonotype was observed at least ten times. This chain uses TRBV7-2 with TRBJ2-1; D gene ambiguous. Germline assignment: CDR1 SGHTA and CDR2 FQGNSA. V shed 4 bases and J shed 4 bases, with 14 bases lying between them. This CDR3 has 15 residues. CDR3 protein: CASSSIGQSYNEQFF. CDR3 nucleotides: TGTGCCAGCAGCTCCATCGGGCAGTCGTACAATGAGCAGTTCTTC.

This clonotype has just a few counts. The V call is TRBV20-1, the J call TRBJ2-3, with 7 bases fitting TRBD2. Unmatched junction bases numbered 8, after V lost 5 bases and J lost 0 bases. CDR1 and CDR2 from the germline V gene are DFQATT and SNEGSKA (reference sequence). The CDR3 is made up of 15 amino acids. CDR3 coding DNA: TGCAGTGCTCCGGGACTACAGGCTAGCACAGATACGCAGTATTTT. It encodes CSAPGLQASTDTQYF.

Ten or more counts support this clonotype. V gene TRBV5-1 combines with J gene TRBJ2-3; D is unclear. The CDR3 sequence is 14 residues long. V was shortened by 0 bases and J by 2 bases, with 7 bases between the two germline ends. CDR1 and CDR2 (germline): SGHRS, YFSETQ. The CDR3 DNA sequence: TGCGCCAGCAGCTTGGATCCTCACACAGATACGCAGTATTTT. It yields the protein CASSLDPHTDTQYF.

This clonotype was picked up a small number of times. Its ends do not fully match the called genes, so a read error is possible. The chain links TRBV3-1 to TRBJ2-1, with TRBD2 matching 12 bases. Germline assignment: CDR1 LGHDT and CDR2 YNNKEL (reference sequence). CDR3 size: 18 residues. This CDR3 reads CASSQVSPGLAGYTEQFF. CDR3 bases: TGTGCCAGCAGCCAAGTCTCGCCTGGACTAGCGGGGTACACTGAGCAGTTCTTC.

This clonotype occurred many times. The rearrangement uses TRBV2 and TRBJ1-3; 8 bases map to TRBD1. The germline CDR1 and CDR2 sequences are SNHLY and FYNNEI. The V gene end was trimmed by 6 bases and the J gene end by 5 bases; junction bases not matched to a gene: 3. The CDR3 has 13 residues. CDR3 DNA sequence: TGTGCCAGCAGCGACAGGGGAAGAAACACCATATATTTT. This sequence encodes CASSDRGRNTIYF.

This clonotype was counted many times. The V and J genes are TRBV28 and TRBJ1-1; perhaps TRBD1 as D (5 bases). The ends were cut back, 5 bases at V and 1 base at J, with 14 bases in the middle. Germline V gene data show CDR1 as MDHEN and CDR2 as SYDVKM. The CDR3 has 15 residues. DNA of the CDR3: TGTGCCAGCAGTGTAGGCAGGGCTCCGAACACTGAAGCTTTCTTT. Its protein is CASSVGRAPNTEAFF.

This chain uses TRBV28 with TRBJ2-7; 8 bases line up with TRBD1. This CDR3 has 15 amino acids. V shed 2 bases and J 8 bases; nucleotides not matched to a gene: 11. CDR1 is MDHEN, CDR2 SYDVKM, per germline. The CDR3 spells CASSLAFGQGNQQYF. The CDR3 coding sequence is TGTGCCAGCAGTTTAGCGTTTGGACAGGGAAATCAGCAGTACTTC.

This clonotype was picked up many times. The CDR3, as DNA: TGTGCCAGCCGGGGGACAGGGCTAGATACGCAGTATTTT. It is translated as CASRGTGLDTQYF. The chain carries TRBV11-2 and TRBJ2-3; 9 nucleotides agree with TRBD1. The CDR3 totals 13 residues. V lost 8 bases to trimming and J lost 5 bases; unmatched junction nucleotides: 5. In germline, CDR1 is SGHAT, CDR2 FQNNGV.

This clonotype appeared many times. The genes are TRBV29-1 and TRBJ2-6; a weak D match, TRBD1 (7 bases). Germline V gene sequence: CDR1 SQVTM, CDR2 ANQGSEA. The CDR3 contains 15 residues. Trimming stripped 3 bases from V and 2 bases from J, with 11 bases between. CDR3 DNA: TGCAGCGTTGACCAGGGGGAGGCTGGGGCCAACGTCCTGACTTTC. Protein product: CSVDQGEAGANVLTF.

This clonotype was detected a few times. This chain uses TRBV20-1 with TRBJ1-1, with D unclear. Deletions cut 1 base from V and 3 bases from J, with 12 bases between. Germline CDR1 and CDR2: DFQATT and SNEGSKA (reference sequence). The CDR3 loop spans 14 amino acids. The CDR3 DNA sequence: TGCAGTGCTAGAGTGGGCAGTGTGGACACTGAAGCTTTCTTT. Translating gives CSARVGSVDTEAFF.

There are many counts of this clonotype. The chain uses TRBV7-2 and TRBJ2-3; 12 nucleotides match TRBD2. The CDR3 has 18 residues. J was trimmed by 4 bases and V by 2 bases; bases with no gene match: 10. From germline, CDR1 is SGHTA and CDR2 FQGNSA. This CDR3 is CASSLSRLAGGPPDTQYF. CDR3 nucleotides: TGTGCCAGCAGCTTAAGCCGCCTAGCGGGAGGGCCCCCAGATACGCAGTATTTT.

This clonotype has at least ten counts. The chain links TRBV7-7 to TRBJ2-5; D may correspond to TRBD1 or TRBD2 (6 bases each). The ends were cut back, 7 bases at V and 5 bases at J, with 20 bases in the middle. CDR3 length: 15 amino acids. The germline V gene has CDR1 SSHAT and CDR2 FNYEAQ (reference sequence). CDR3 nucleotides: TGTGCCAGCACCCGATTGGGGGGCCCAGGGGAGACCCAGTACTTC. This translates into CASTRLGGPGETQYF.